This T cell receptor beta chain was recovered during a study of T cell responses to AZD1222 COVID-19 vaccine. Study-wide results and limits: Just a handful of AZD1222 recipients were seropositive at baseline. White British donors predominated, females outnumbered males, and clonal diversity was possibly underestimated. Spike-specific TCR breadth and depth both grew after two AZD1222 doses.

Assay used: immunoSEQ multiplex PCR; TCRdb lists only in-frame clones, some missing. The table has 250,000 to 300,000 clones, about 94% seen once. Points on this clone: Antigen: not known.

CDR3 size: 13 residues. Germline trimming cut 4 bases from V and 5 bases from J; bases unmatched to any gene: 5. Germline values: CDR1 SGHDT, CDR2 YYEEEE. The rearrangement links TRBV5-6 to TRBJ2-7; 8 nucleotides align to TRBD1. This receptor was identified in an adult who received the AZD1222 COVID-19 vaccine. Sample: peripheral blood, taken 28 days after the second AZD1222 dose. The CDR3 protein is CASSPGTGHEQYF. In nucleotides, the CDR3 is TGTGCCAGCAGCCCCGGGACAGGACACGAGCAGTACTTC.